These T cell receptor beta chains were read from a single sample in a study of post-analysis software for immune sequencing data. One entry per CDR3 protein results from TCRdb running MiXCR on the PCR reads. The sample lists roughly 620,000 distinct CDR3 sequences, roughly 45% occurring once. The sample taken for sequencing was blood. The receptors stem from a girl aged 10 to 17 with multiple sclerosis. Both conserved end residues are part of each CDR3. Fields, in order: V gene, J gene, clone size, CDR3 protein. Clone size appears in some rows only: once, few, many, or a class for an expanded clone.

v_call: TRBV28
j_call: TRBJ1-2
clone_size: few
cdr3_aa: CASRDYYGYTF

v_call: TRBV5-1
j_call: TRBJ1-2
clone_size: few
cdr3_aa: CASSLDRGSNYGYTF

v_call: TRBV3-1
j_call: TRBJ2-1
clone_size: -
cdr3_aa: CASSSRGYNGQFF

v_call: TRBV6-5
j_call: TRBJ1-4
clone_size: once
cdr3_aa: CASSYSGDEKLFF

v_call: TRBV5-1
j_call: TRBJ2-3
clone_size: -
cdr3_aa: CASNGGGVDTQYF

v_call: TRBV6-4
j_call: TRBJ2-1
clone_size: medium-sized
cdr3_aa: CASSDSRTGGNEQFF

v_call: TRBV4-1
j_call: TRBJ1-1
clone_size: once
cdr3_aa: CASSPTDKPNTEAFF

v_call: TRBV6-1
j_call: TRBJ1-4
clone_size: few
cdr3_aa: CASRRDRADEKLFF

v_call: TRBV3-1
j_call: TRBJ2-7
clone_size: -
cdr3_aa: CASSQGGRVNEQYF

v_call: TRBV4-1
j_call: TRBJ2-7
clone_size: many
cdr3_aa: CASSQGASYEQYF

v_call: TRBV5-1
j_call: TRBJ2-1
clone_size: -
cdr3_aa: CASRLGLNNEQFF

v_call: TRBV20-1
j_call: TRBJ2-3
clone_size: -
cdr3_aa: CSAIGTSGGQEAQYF

v_call: TRBV5-4
j_call: TRBJ2-1
clone_size: -
cdr3_aa: CASSPLSGEQFF

v_call: TRBV12-3/TRBV12-4
j_call: TRBJ1-2
clone_size: few
cdr3_aa: CASSFSALYTF

v_call: TRBV15
j_call: TRBJ2-5
clone_size: few
cdr3_aa: CATCRGGTEETQYF

v_call: TRBV27
j_call: TRBJ2-1
clone_size: -
cdr3_aa: CASSLLDRLRRNEQFF

v_call: TRBV3-1
j_call: TRBJ2-1
clone_size: -
cdr3_aa: CTSSQEGQRGEQFF

v_call: TRBV20-1
j_call: TRBJ2-5
clone_size: -
cdr3_aa: CSARGERGRGETQYF

v_call: TRBV12-3/TRBV12-4
j_call: TRBJ2-1
clone_size: few
cdr3_aa: CASRPRGAGGNEQFF

v_call: TRBV10-2
j_call: TRBJ2-5
clone_size: few
cdr3_aa: CASSEAFGGLQETQYF

v_call: TRBV12-3/TRBV12-4
j_call: -
clone_size: few
cdr3_aa: CASSLASGSEQYF

v_call: TRBV10-3
j_call: TRBJ1-4
clone_size: -
cdr3_aa: CAISESELANEKLFF

v_call: TRBV4-1
j_call: TRBJ1-2
clone_size: few
cdr3_aa: CASSHDRWLLNGYTF

v_call: TRBV6-5
j_call: TRBJ2-7
clone_size: -
cdr3_aa: CASSSRRGAYEQYF

v_call: TRBV12-3/TRBV12-4
j_call: TRBJ1-4
clone_size: -
cdr3_aa: CASGQGASEKLFF

v_call: TRBV10-3
j_call: TRBJ2-1
clone_size: -
cdr3_aa: CAIKTSGADEQFF

v_call: TRBV5-1
j_call: TRBJ2-7
clone_size: -
cdr3_aa: CASSLAPGNEQYF

v_call: TRBV20-1
j_call: TRBJ2-7
clone_size: -
cdr3_aa: CSAMGASEREAQYF